The TCR beta chain under discussion was sequenced for a study of HIV-infected patients and healthy controls. cDNA was made from roughly 470 ng RNA using alpha and beta constant primers. Separate chain-specific third strand synthesis with multiplexing indices produced the alpha and beta libraries. Ligation attached cDNA to a 5' RACE adapter that carried a random hexamer and SP2 site. After a brief PCR adding P5, P7 and a second index, 23 amplification cycles followed. MiXCR was run by TCRdb on the 5' RACE reads, yielding one entry per CDR3 protein. The sample lists around 9,000 distinct CDR3 sequences; approximately 5.3% were seen once. The repertoire came from unfractionated whole blood and reflected all unsorted peripheral T cells. The CDR3 runs to 14 residues. CDR1 is SGHRS, CDR2 YFSETQ, per germline. The V and J ends lost 4 bases and 2 bases respectively, with 13 bases between them. By sample fraction, this clonotype is medium-sized (0.01 to 0.1%).

The TCR sequence derives from an adult in good health. Input material: blood. The V and J genes are TRBV5-1 and TRBJ2-7, with D possibly being TRBD1 (5 bases). Here the CDR3 DNA reads TGCGCCAGCAGCCAAACAGGTGCCCCCTACGAGCAGTACTTC. It codes for CASSQTGAPYEQYF.